Each of the 12 T cell receptor beta chains below was sequenced from the same sample in a study of identical twins. In TCRdb, the 5' RACE reads were re-called with MiXCR into one record per CDR3 protein. The repertoire holds about 890,000 distinct CDR3 sequences, roughly 12% seen once, with around 1.6% in the top ten. The sample was also linked to a second study, of yellow fever vaccine responses in identical twins.

Sequencing used PBMCs. The receptors were gathered from a woman aged 18-29 years in good health.

The sample holds many counts of this clonotype. This rearrangement joins TRBV12-3 or TRBV12-4 to TRBJ2-2, with 7 bases matching TRBD1. V lost 4 bases, J lost 6 bases, and 2 bases stayed unmatched. There are 13 residues in the CDR3. CDR3 DNA sequence: TGTGCCAGCAGTTCAGGGGGTCCCGGGGAGCTGTTTTTT. It is translated as CASSSGGPGELFF.

This sequence joins TRBV11-1 and TRBJ1-2, with TRBD1 matching 8 bases. CDR1 SGHAT and CDR2 FQDESV come from the germline V gene (reference sequence). The CDR3 loop spans 18 amino acids. Germline trimming cut 0 bases from V and 3 bases from J; bases unmatched to any gene: 12. CDR3 DNA: TGTGCCAGCAGCTTAGCGGGCAGGGGGCGGACCTCTTACTATGGCTACACCTTC. This sequence encodes CASSLAGRGRTSYYGYTF.

This clonotype was counted many times. The chain combines TRBV9 with TRBJ2-3; D remains ambiguous. Looked up from germline, CDR1 is SGDLS and CDR2 is YYNGEE. This CDR3 is 13 amino acids long. V was pared by 3 bases and J by 3 bases, with 8 bases between. CDR3 loop: CASSAALTDTQYF. The CDR3 DNA follows: TGTGCCAGCAGCGCAGCACTGACAGATACGCAGTATTTT.

The chain is built from TRBV5-1 and TRBJ1-4; 9 bases agree with TRBD1. The CDR3 spans 16 residues. Germline CDR1 SGHRS, CDR2 YFSETQ. V dropped 2 bases and J dropped 2; count of bases not matched to a gene: 4. The CDR3 here is CASSFTGGSTNEKLFF. CDR3 coding DNA: TGCGCCAGCAGCTTTACAGGGGGCTCGACTAATGAAAAACTGTTTTTT.

This clonotype was observed a few times. This chain uses TRBV20-1 with TRBJ2-6; the D gene is possibly TRBD2 (5 bases). Trimming stripped 0 bases from V and 0 bases from J, with 9 bases between. CDR1 is DFQATT, CDR2 SNEGSKA, per germline (reference sequence). This CDR3 has 16 amino acids. CDR3 sequence (DNA): TGCAGTGCTAGAGATTCGAGGGACTCTGGGGCCAACGTCCTGACTTTC. Translating gives CSARDSRDSGANVLTF.

The chain employs TRBV20-1 and TRBJ2-7; 8 positions match TRBD1. The trim removed 2 bases at V and 1 base at J, leaving 1 base unmatched. The CDR3 covers 13 residues. Germline assignment: CDR1 DFQATT and CDR2 SNEGSKA (reference sequence). The CDR3 reads CSARRTGSYEQYF. The DNA of the CDR3 is TGCAGTGCTAGAAGGACAGGGTCCTACGAGCAGTACTTC.

This clonotype was counted only a few times. The chain couples TRBV21-1 to TRBJ1-4. TRBV21-1 counts as a pseudogene. The CDR3 is 16 residues long. CDR3 DNA: TGTGCCAGCAGCAAAGTGAGGAGTAGGGCTAATGAAAAACTGTTTTTT. Translation: CASSKVRSRANEKLFF.

The sample holds a few counts of this clonotype. The rearrangement joins TRBV28 to TRBJ2-1; no definite D call. CDR1 is MDHEN and CDR2 is SYDVKM in the germline V gene. This CDR3 region has 14 residues. Between the trimmed V and J ends, which lost 8 bases and 1 base, there was a span of 12 bases. For the CDR3, the DNA is TGTGCCAGCCGAGAGTTTTCGTCCTACAATGAGCAGTTCTTC. Amino acids: CASREFSSYNEQFF.

This clonotype was counted once. J is TRBJ1-1 and V is TRBV7-2, with D unclear. This CDR3 has 13 amino acids. Trimming cost V 1 base and J 9 bases, with 12 bases left between them. Germline CDR1 SGHTA, CDR2 FQGNSA. The CDR3 is CASSLEWEMKAFF. The CDR3 region has the DNA TGTGCCAGCAGCTTAGAGTGGGAAATGAAAGCTTTCTTT.

The chain links TRBV20-1 to TRBJ2-1; 7 positions match TRBD2. V lost 4 bases, J lost 3 bases, and 0 bases stayed unmatched. CDR3 length: 12 residues. Germline V gene lookup returns CDR1 DFQATT and CDR2 SNEGSKA (reference sequence). The CDR3 DNA reads as TGCAGTGCTACGGGAGGCTACAATGAGCAGTTCTTC. Protein product: CSATGGYNEQFF.

This clonotype came up many times. The V call is TRBV7-9, the J call TRBJ2-2, with D hard to call. With 5 bases removed from V and 5 bases from J, the gap between germline ends came to 9 bases. CDR1 is SEHNR, CDR2 FQNEAQ, per germline (reference sequence). CDR3 size: 13 residues. Written as DNA, the CDR3 is TGTGCCAGCAGCACCTCCAGGACCGGGGAGCTGTTTTTT. Its protein product is CASSTSRTGELFF.

This clonotype was observed at least ten times. The V and J genes are TRBV29-1 and TRBJ2-2; D unresolved. The CDR3 extends over 11 amino acids. The V gene's germline CDR1 is SQVTM and CDR2 ANQGSEA. The CDR3 loop reads CSLMNTGELFF. The CDR3 bases are TGCTCCCTAATGAACACCGGGGAGCTGTTTTTT.